Shown below are 12 T cell receptor beta chains from a single sample sequenced in a study of spatial heterogeneity in lung cancer. The time point denotes: sample taken at primary tumor resection. TCRdb fed the 5' RACE reads into MiXCR, producing one record per CDR3 protein. The data contain approximately 49,000 distinct CDR3 sequences, roughly 5% of them singletons. This material consisted of PBMCs, taken at surgery. The receptors here all came from a male donor with early-stage non-small cell lung cancer.

In its sample, this clonotype was seen many times. The chain has TRBV20-1 and TRBJ2-1; the D gene is possibly TRBD1 (6 bases). The CDR3 has 14 amino acids. V was trimmed by 6 bases and J by 0 bases, leaving 12 bases between them. Germline V lookup: CDR1 DFQATT, CDR2 SNEGSKA (reference sequence). The CDR3 region is CSAPDRSSYNEQFF. In nucleotides, the CDR3 is TGCAGTGCCCCTGACAGGAGCTCCTACAATGAGCAGTTCTTC.

This clonotype was counted only a few times. The rearrangement uses TRBV11-3 and TRBJ2-5, with TRBD1 as a possible D gene (6 bases). The CDR3 runs 15 residues. Trimming left V 5 bases short and J 5 bases short, with 18 bases between. CDR1 is SGHNT and CDR2 is YENEEA in the germline V gene. This CDR3 reads CASSTRTDGRETQYF. As DNA, the CDR3 is TGTGCCAGCAGCACCCGGACAGATGGAAGGGAGACCCAGTACTTC.

This clonotype was seen ten or more times. V and J are TRBV7-9 and TRBJ2-4; the match to TRBD1 covers 11 bases. The germline V gene encodes CDR1 SEHNR and CDR2 FQNEAQ (reference sequence). CDR3 length equals 14 residues. Trimming removed 4 bases from V and 7 bases from J; junction bases left unmatched: 3. CDR3 sequence reads: CASSSGTGGNIQYF. CDR3 bases: TGTGCCAGCAGCTCCGGGACAGGGGGTAACATTCAGTACTTC.

This clonotype was seen at least ten times. This chain links TRBV20-1 with TRBJ1-1, with a tentative D call TRBD1 (6 bases). CDR1 is DFQATT and CDR2 is SNEGSKA in the germline V gene (reference sequence). The CDR3 is made up of 13 amino acids. The V gene lost 6 bases and the J gene lost 1 base, with 12 bases spanning the gap. CDR3 residues: CSARQDPNTEAFF. The CDR3 DNA follows: TGCAGTGCGAGACAGGACCCGAACACTGAAGCTTTCTTT.

The chain joins TRBV6-5 to TRBJ2-3; D call uncertain. This CDR3 is built from 15 residues. Germline CDR1 and CDR2: MNHEY and SVGAGI. Trimming removed 5 bases from V and 1 base from J, with 13 bases in between. The DNA of the CDR3 is TGTGCCAGCAGTATTCGGCCTCAGGGCACAGATACGCAGTATTTT. Protein: CASSIRPQGTDTQYF.

There are many counts of this clonotype. This chain uses TRBV7-8 with TRBJ2-5; D is undetermined. V dropped 3 bases and J dropped 4 bases, with 12 bases sitting between them. In germline, CDR1 is SGHVS, CDR2 FQNEAQ. There are 14 residues in the CDR3. The chain's CDR3 is CASSFPLPPETQYF. CDR3 nucleotides: TGTGCCAGCAGCTTCCCTCTGCCCCCAGAGACCCAGTACTTC. Full variable domain (remainder filled in from reference TRBV7-8 and TRBJ2-5): GAGVSQSPRYKVAKRGQDVALRCDPISGHVSLFWYQQALGQGPEFLTYFQNEAQLDKSGLPSDRFFAERPEGSVSTLKIQRTQQEDSAVYLCASSFPLPPETQYFGPGTRLLVL.

This clonotype was picked up a small number of times. J is TRBJ1-4 and V is TRBV4-1, with D tentatively TRBD1 (5 bases). Trimming stripped 2 bases from V and 0 bases from J, with 28 bases between. Germline V gene lookup returns CDR1 MGHRA and CDR2 YSYEKL. The CDR3 loop spans 22 amino acids. In nucleotides, the CDR3 is TGCGCCAGCAGCCAACCAACCTCGAGGGCGGGGGTTGAATTTGCAACTAATGAAAAACTGTTTTTT. It translates to CASSQPTSRAGVEFATNEKLFF.

At least ten counts were recorded for this clonotype. The CDR3 DNA reads as TGCAGTGCCCAGACTAGCGGTCCACCGGAGACCCAGTACTTC. This sequence encodes CSAQTSGPPETQYF. This chain connects TRBV20-1 to TRBJ2-5; 9 bases are a match to TRBD2. J was trimmed by 5 bases and V by 6 bases; bases with no gene match: 10. The CDR3 has 14 amino acids. The germline gives CDR1 DFQATT, CDR2 SNEGSKA (reference sequence).

This clonotype was counted at least ten times. The chain couples TRBV5-1 to TRBJ2-1; D perhaps matches TRBD1 (5 bases). CDR3 size: 11 residues. Germline values: CDR1 SGHRS, CDR2 YFSETQ. Trimming took 2 bases from V and 10 from J, leaving 7 bases between them. The CDR3: CASSLNREQFF. The CDR3 coding sequence is TGCGCCAGCAGCTTAAACAGGGAGCAGTTCTTC.

This clonotype was seen a few times. The chain employs TRBV7-2 and TRBJ2-3; 10 nucleotides align to TRBD2. V trimming: 3 bases; J trimming: 6 bases; junction bases outside the gene matches: 6. Germline V gene lookup returns CDR1 SGHTA and CDR2 FQGNSA. CDR3 length: 15 amino acids. The CDR3 sequence is CASSFPGLARDTQYF. Written as DNA, the CDR3 is TGTGCCAGCAGCTTCCCGGGACTAGCGAGGGATACGCAGTATTTT.

This clonotype was counted ten times or more. The chain couples TRBV18 to TRBJ1-1; D unresolved. Trimming took 4 bases from V and 0 from J, leaving 6 bases between them. The CDR3 consists of 13 residues. Germline loops: CDR1 KGHSH, CDR2 LQKENI. CDR3 nucleotides: TGTGCCAGCTCACTTCAAATGAACACTGAAGCTTTCTTT. The encoded protein is CASSLQMNTEAFF. The entire variable domain, with the rest obtained from reference TRBV18 and TRBJ1-1, is as follows: NAGVMQNPRHLVRRRGQEARLRCSPMKGHSHVYWYRQLPEEGLKFMVYLQKENIIDESGMPKERFSAEFPKEGPSILRIQQVVRGDSAAYFCASSLQMNTEAFFGQGTRLTVV.

Ten or more counts support this clonotype. The chain is built from TRBV5-1 and TRBJ1-4, with D perhaps matching TRBD1 (6 bases). The CDR3 spans 13 residues. Germline V lookup: CDR1 SGHRS, CDR2 YFSETQ. V dropped 4 bases and J dropped 8 bases, with 12 bases sitting between them. The CDR3 is CASSNQGTEKLFF. The CDR3 nucleotides are TGCGCCAGCAGCAACCAGGGGACCGAAAAACTGTTTTTT. Variable domain in full (rest from reference TRBV5-1 and TRBJ1-4): KAGVTQTPRYLIKTRGQQVTLSCSPISGHRSVSWYQQTPGQGLQFLFEYFSETQRNKGNFPGRFSGRQFSNSRSEMNVSTLELGDSALYLCASSNQGTEKLFFGSGTQLSVL.